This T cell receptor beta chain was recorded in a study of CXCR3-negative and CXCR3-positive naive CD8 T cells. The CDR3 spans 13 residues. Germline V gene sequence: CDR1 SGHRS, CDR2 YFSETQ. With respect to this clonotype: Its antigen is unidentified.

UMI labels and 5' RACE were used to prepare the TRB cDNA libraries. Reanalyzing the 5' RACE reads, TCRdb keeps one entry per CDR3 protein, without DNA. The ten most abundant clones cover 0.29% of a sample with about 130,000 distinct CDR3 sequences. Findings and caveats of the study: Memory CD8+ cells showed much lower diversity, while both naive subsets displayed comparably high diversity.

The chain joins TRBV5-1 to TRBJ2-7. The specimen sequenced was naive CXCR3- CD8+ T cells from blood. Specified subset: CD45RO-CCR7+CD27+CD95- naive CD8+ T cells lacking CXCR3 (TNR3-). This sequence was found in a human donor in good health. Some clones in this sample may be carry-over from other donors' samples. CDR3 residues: CASTADVSSYQYF.